The following is a T cell receptor (beta chain) sequence with its context. The assay was immunoSEQ multiplex PCR, and TCRdb's table has in-frame clones only and misses some. The sample contains 45,000 to 65,000 clones, around 94% of which appear only once. The data were obtained in a study of T cells after posttransplantation cyclophosphamide. V lost 1 base, J lost 7 bases, and 7 bases lay in between. Germline loops: CDR1 SEHNR, CDR2 FQNEAQ (reference sequence). The CDR3 is made up of 12 amino acids. Sequencing was done on a sample of PBMCs. The receptor's source is a woman in her 30s in good health and a related stem cell transplant donor. The chain links TRBV7-9 to TRBJ1-2, with no clear D. The CDR3 DNA is TGTGCCAGCAGCTTAGTCGGGGTTGGCTACACCTTC. Protein: CASSLVGVGYTF.